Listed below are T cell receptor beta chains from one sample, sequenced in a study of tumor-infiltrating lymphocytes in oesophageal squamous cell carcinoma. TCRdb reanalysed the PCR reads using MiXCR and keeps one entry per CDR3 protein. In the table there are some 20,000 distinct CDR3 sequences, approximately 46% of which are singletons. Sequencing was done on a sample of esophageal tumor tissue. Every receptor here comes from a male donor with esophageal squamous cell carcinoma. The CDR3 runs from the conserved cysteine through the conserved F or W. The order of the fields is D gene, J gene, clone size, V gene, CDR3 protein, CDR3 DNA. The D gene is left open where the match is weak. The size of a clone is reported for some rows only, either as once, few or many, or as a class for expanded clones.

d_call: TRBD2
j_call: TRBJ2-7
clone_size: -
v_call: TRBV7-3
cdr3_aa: CASSSSGRVSEQYF
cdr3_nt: TGTGCCAGCAGCTCTAGCGGGAGGGTTTCCGAGCAGTACTTC

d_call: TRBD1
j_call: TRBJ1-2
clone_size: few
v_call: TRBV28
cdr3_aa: CASSLRTGTGVIYGYTF
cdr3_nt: TGTGCCAGCAGTTTACGTACCGGGACAGGGGTTATATATGGCTACACCTTC

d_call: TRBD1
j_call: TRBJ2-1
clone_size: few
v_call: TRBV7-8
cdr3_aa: CASSLIPGQANEQFF
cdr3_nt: TGTGCCAGCAGCCTAATACCGGGACAGGCGAATGAGCAGTTCTTC

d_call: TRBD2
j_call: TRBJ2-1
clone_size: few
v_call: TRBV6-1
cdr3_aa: CASSPRISGREDNEQFF
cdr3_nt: TGTGCCAGCAGTCCCCGTATTAGCGGGAGGGAAGACAATGAGCAGTTCTTC

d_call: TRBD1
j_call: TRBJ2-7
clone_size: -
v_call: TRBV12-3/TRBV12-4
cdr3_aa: CASSLSGQGYNEQYF
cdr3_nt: TGTGCCAGCAGTTTATCGGGACAGGGCTACAATGAGCAGTACTTC

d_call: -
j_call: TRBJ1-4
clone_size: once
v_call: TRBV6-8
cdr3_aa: CASIGGGVGEKLFF
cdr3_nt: TGTGCCAGCATAGGGGGGGGAGTTGGTGAAAAACTGTTTTTT

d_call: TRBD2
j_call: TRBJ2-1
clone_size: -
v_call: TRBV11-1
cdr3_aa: CASSLFSGGSYNEQFF
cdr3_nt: TGTGCCAGCAGCTTATTTTCCGGCGGGAGCTACAATGAGCAGTTCTTC

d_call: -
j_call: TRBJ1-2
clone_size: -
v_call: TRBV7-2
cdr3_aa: CASSSATNYGYTF
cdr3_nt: TGTGCCAGCAGCTCCGCTACCAACTATGGCTACACCTTC

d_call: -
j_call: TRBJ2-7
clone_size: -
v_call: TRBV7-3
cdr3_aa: CASSLGTGSFYEQYF
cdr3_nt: TGTGCCAGCAGCTTAGGGACCGGGTCCTTTTACGAGCAGTACTTC

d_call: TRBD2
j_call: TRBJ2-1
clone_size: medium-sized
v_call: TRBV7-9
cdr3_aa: CASSLVLAGEGEQFF
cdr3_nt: TGTGCCAGCAGCTTAGTCCTAGCGGGAGAAGGTGAGCAGTTCTTC

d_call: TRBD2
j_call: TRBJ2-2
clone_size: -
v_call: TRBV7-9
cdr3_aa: CASSWTSTGELFF
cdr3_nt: TGTGCCAGCAGCTGGACTAGCACCGGGGAGCTGTTTTTT

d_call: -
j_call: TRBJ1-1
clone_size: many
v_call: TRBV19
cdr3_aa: CASSPIGANTEAFF
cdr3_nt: TGTGCCAGTAGTCCGATAGGAGCTAACACTGAAGCTTTCTTT

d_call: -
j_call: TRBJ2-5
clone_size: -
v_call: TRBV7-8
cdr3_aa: CASSFYRPGETQYF
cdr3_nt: TGTGCCAGCAGCTTTTACCGACCGGGGGAGACCCAGTACTTC

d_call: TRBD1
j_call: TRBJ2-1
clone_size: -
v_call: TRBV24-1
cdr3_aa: CATSRTGTGINNEQFF
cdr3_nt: TGTGCCACCAGTAGAACCGGGACAGGGATAAACAATGAGCAGTTCTTC

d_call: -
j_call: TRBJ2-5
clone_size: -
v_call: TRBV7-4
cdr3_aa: CASSPGTTKETQYF
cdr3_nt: TGTGCCAGCAGCCCAGGGACGACCAAAGAGACCCAGTACTTC

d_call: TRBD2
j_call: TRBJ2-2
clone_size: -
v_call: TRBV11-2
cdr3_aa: CASSVIAGDYTGELFF
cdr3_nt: TGTGCCAGCAGCGTGATAGCGGGGGATTACACCGGGGAGCTGTTTTTT

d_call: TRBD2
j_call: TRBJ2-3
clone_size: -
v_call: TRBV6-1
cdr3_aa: CATLAGETDTQYF
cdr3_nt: TGTGCCACATTAGCGGGAGAAACAGATACGCAGTATTTT

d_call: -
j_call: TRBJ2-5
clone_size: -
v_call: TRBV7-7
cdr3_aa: CASSPVGGEETQYF
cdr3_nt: TGTGCTAGCAGCCCGGTGGGGGGCGAAGAGACCCAGTACTTC

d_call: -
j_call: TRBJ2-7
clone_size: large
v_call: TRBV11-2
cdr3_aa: CASSPQAYEQYF
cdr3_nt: TGTGCCAGCAGCCCGCAGGCCTACGAGCAGTACTTC

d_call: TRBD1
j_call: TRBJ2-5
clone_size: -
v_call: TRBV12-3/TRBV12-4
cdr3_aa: CASRLTGEETQYF
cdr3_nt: TGTGCCAGCAGGTTGACAGGGGAAGAGACCCAGTACTTC

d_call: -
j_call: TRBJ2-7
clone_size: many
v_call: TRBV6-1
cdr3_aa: CASSRQGEQYF
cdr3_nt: TGTGCCAGCAGTCGGCAGGGCGAGCAGTACTTC

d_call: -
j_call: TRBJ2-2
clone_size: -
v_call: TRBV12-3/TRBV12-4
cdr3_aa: CASSFLVGGANTGELFF
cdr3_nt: TGTGCCAGCAGTTTTCTCGTCGGGGGAGCGAACACCGGGGAGCTGTTTTTT

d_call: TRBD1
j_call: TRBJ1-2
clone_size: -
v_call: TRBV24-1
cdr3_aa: CATSAEGQEAYGYTF
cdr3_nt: TGTGCCACCAGTGCCGAAGGACAGGAAGCCTATGGCTACACCTTC

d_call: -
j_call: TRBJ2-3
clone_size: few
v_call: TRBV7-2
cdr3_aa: CASSLEAVTDTQYF
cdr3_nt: TGTGCCAGCAGCTTAGAGGCTGTGACAGATACGCAGTATTTT

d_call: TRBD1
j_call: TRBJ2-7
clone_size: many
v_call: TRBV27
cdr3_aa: CASSFRDRPYEQYF
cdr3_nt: TGTGCCAGCAGTTTCCGGGACAGGCCCTACGAGCAGTACTTC

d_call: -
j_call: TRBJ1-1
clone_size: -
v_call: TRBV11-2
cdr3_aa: CASSLFSSAEAFF
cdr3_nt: TGTGCCAGCAGCTTATTTAGCTCTGCTGAAGCTTTCTTT

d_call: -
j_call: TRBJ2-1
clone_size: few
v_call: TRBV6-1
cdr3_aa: CASRLDTNEQFF
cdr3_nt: TGTGCCAGCAGACTAGACACTAATGAGCAGTTCTTC

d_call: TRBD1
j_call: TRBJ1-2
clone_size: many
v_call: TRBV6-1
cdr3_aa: CASRGQGSYGYTF
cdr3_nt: TGTGCCAGCAGGGGACAGGGGAGCTATGGCTACACCTTC

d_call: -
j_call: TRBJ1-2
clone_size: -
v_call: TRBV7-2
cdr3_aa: CASSSPQGFRYGYTF
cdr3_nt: TGTGCCAGCAGCTCCCCACAGGGTTTCCGCTATGGCTACACCTTC

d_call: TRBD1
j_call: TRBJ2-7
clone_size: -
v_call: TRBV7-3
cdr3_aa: CASSLGSGTGSYEQYF
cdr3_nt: TGTGCCAGCAGCCTAGGGTCAGGGACAGGGAGCTACGAGCAGTACTTC

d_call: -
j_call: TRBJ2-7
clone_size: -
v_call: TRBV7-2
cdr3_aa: CASSPLPYEQYF
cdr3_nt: TGTGCCAGCAGCCCCCTTCCCTACGAGCAGTACTTC

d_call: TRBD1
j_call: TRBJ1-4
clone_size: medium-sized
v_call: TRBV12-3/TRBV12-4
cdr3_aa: CASSLAPGQVHEKLFF
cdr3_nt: TGTGCCAGCAGTTTAGCCCCGGGACAGGTGCATGAAAAACTGTTTTTT

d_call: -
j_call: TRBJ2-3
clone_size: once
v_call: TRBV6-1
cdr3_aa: CASTEDVFVDTQYF
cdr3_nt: TGTGCCAGCACTGAAGACGTTTTTGTAGATACGCAGTATTTT

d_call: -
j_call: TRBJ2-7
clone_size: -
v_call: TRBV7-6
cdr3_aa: CASSPRTDYEQYF
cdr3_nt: TGTGCCAGCAGCCCAAGGACTGATTACGAGCAGTACTTC

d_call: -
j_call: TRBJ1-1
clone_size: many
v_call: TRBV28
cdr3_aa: CGTGLNTEAFF
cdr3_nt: TGCGGGACGGGTCTGAACACTGAAGCTTTCTTT

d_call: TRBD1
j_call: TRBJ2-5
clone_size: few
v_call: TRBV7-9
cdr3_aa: CASSFSTGTDETQYF
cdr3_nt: TGTGCCAGCAGCTTCTCTACCGGGACAGACGAGACCCAGTACTTC

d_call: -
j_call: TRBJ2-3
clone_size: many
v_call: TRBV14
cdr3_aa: CASSQGLQSTDTQYF
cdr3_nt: TGTGCCAGCAGCCAAGGGCTTCAAAGCACAGATACGCAGTATTTT

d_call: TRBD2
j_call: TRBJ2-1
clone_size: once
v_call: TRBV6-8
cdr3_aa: CASSPGLASMYNEQFF
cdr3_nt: TGTGCCAGCAGCCCAGGACTAGCGTCGATGTACAATGAGCAGTTCTTC

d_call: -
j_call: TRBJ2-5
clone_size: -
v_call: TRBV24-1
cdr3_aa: CATQRAGGETQYF
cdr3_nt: TGTGCCACCCAGCGGGCCGGAGGAGAGACCCAGTACTTC

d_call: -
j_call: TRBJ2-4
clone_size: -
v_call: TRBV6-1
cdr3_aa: CASRGVAGEAVAKNIQYF
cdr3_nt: TGTGCCAGCAGAGGAGTGGCAGGGGAGGCGGTAGCCAAAAACATTCAGTACTTC

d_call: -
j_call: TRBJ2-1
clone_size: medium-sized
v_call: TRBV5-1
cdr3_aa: CASNRDAAYNEQFF
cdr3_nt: TGCGCCAGTAACCGGGACGCGGCCTACAATGAGCAGTTCTTC

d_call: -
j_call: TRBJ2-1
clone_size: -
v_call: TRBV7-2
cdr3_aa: CASSQGSGQETQFF
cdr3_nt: TGTGCCAGCAGCCAAGGTAGCGGCCAAGAGACCCAGTTCTTC

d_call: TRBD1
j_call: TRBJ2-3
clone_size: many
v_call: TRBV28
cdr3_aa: CASSSGQGHDTQYF
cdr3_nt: TGTGCCAGCAGTTCGGGACAGGGCCACGATACGCAGTATTTT

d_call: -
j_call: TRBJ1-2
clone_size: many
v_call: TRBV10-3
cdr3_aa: CAISERDNYGYTF
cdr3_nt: TGTGCCATCAGTGAGCGGGACAACTATGGCTACACCTTC

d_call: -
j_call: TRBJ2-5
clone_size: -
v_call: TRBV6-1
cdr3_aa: CASSEAAGIQETQYF
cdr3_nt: TGTGCCAGCAGTGAAGCTGCGGGAATACAAGAGACCCAGTACTTC